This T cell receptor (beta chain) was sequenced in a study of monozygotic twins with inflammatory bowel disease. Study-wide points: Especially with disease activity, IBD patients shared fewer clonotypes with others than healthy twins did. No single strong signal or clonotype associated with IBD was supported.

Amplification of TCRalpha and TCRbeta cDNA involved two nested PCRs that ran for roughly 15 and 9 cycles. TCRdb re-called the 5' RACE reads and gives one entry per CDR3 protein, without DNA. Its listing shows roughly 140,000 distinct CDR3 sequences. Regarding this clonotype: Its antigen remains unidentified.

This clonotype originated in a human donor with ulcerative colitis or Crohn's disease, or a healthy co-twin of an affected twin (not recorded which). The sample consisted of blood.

CDR3 protein: CASSPGPTTSSGANVLTF. The chain links TRBV7-6 to TRBJ2-6; without DNA, the TCRdb call of TRBD1 cannot be checked. This CDR3 is 18 amino acids long. Germline values: CDR1 SGHVS, CDR2 FNYEAQ.